This record looks at one T cell receptor (beta chain) sequence and its context. TCRdb's copy holds only in-frame clones and misses some; the assay was immunoSEQ multiplex PCR. The repertoire includes about 280,000 clones, approximately 85% of them detected once, and less than 6.5% sits in the top ten. This sample is drawn from a study of blood T cell repertoires in COVID-19. The CDR3 consists of 15 residues. The V end lost 6 bases, the J end lost 2 bases, and 13 bases lay between the germline ends. CDR1 SNHLY and CDR2 FYNNEI come from the germline V gene. Sequencing used peripheral blood. The rearrangement uses TRBV2 and TRBJ1-4; tentatively, D is TRBD1 (6 bases). The TCR sequence derives from a man between 50 and 59 years old with active or convalescent COVID-19. The CDR3 region is CASRGAFTTNEKLFF. Here the CDR3 DNA reads TGTGCCAGCAGGGGGGCTTTTACTACTAATGAAAAACTGTTTTTT.